The clone carrying this T cell receptor (beta chain) was seen at least ten times. Antigen: not known. This entry is derived from a study of metastatic and nonmetastatic thyroid tumors. Study-level background: Repertoires of blood and of tissue (tumor or nodule) from malignant and benign thyroid patients were compared. Study-level points and caveats: For both blood and tumor, malignant thyroid tumors reportedly showed significantly higher TCR beta diversity than benign nodules did.

Germline CDR1 is DFQATT and CDR2 is SNEGSKA (reference sequence). This CDR3 contains 14 residues. V shed 3 bases, J shed 4 bases, and the junction held 8 bases outside the gene matches. Original data processing: In papillary thyroid cancer, a distant-metastasis classifier was built using CDR3 differences across clinicopathological groups. TCRdb reassembled clones from the PCR reads with MiXCR. Clone size and V and J calls follow TCRdb, not the original study. This table has around 27,000 clones, under 15% appearing once. Before thyroid surgery, none of the patients had received any treatment. The sequence derives from a female donor with papillary thyroid cancer or a benign thyroid nodule (not recorded which). Some clones in this sample may be carry-over from other donors' samples. The chain employs TRBV20-1 and TRBJ2-7; 8 bases line up with TRBD2. The material sequenced was blood. CDR3 in DNA: TGCAGTGCTAGTATCACTAGCGGAAAATACGAGCAGTACTTC. It yields the protein CSASITSGKYEQYF.